This entry lists 10 T cell receptor beta chains sequenced from one sample in a study of cytomegalovirus exposure and HLA in healthy donors. Vbeta (60) and Jbeta (13) primers were used in the PCR. TCRdb keeps only in-frame clones here, not all; method: immunoSEQ multiplex PCR. The record lists 120,000 to 150,000 clones, of which the ten most abundant hold about 2.2%. Sequenced sample: PBMCs. The receptors were gathered from a woman aged 18 to 35 in good health and CMV-seronegative.

The rearrangement joins TRBV29-1 to TRBJ2-5; tentative D call: TRBD1 (5 bases). The V end was cut by 7 bases, the J end by 4 bases, with 16 bases between. Looked up from germline, CDR1 is SQVTM and CDR2 is ANQGSEA. This CDR3 is built from 13 residues. The DNA for the CDR3 is TGCAGCGGAGATCAGGGTGGTGCAGAGACCCAGTACTTC. This sequence encodes CSGDQGGAETQYF. Full variable domain (missing parts from reference TRBV29-1 and TRBJ2-5): SAVISQKPSRDICQRGTSLTIQCQVDSQVTMMFWYRQQPGQSLTLIATANQGSEATYESGFVIDKFPISRPNLTFSTLTVSNMSPEDSSIYLCSGDQGGAETQYFGPGTRLLVL.

This chain uses TRBV6-5 with TRBJ2-5; the match to TRBD1 covers 8 bases. CDR1 is MNHEY and CDR2 is SVGAGI in the germline V gene. The trim removed 0 bases at V and 7 bases at J, leaving 10 bases unmatched. This CDR3 is built from 16 residues. The CDR3 nucleotides are TGTGCCAGCAGTTACTCGACAGGACAGGGTAGAGGGACCCAGTACTTC. This codes for CASSYSTGQGRGTQYF.

As regards this clone: Relative to the germline gene, one junction end is altered; a read error may explain this. The chain combines TRBV7-8 with TRBJ2-1; D might be TRBD2 (5 bases). This CDR3 contains 13 residues. The germline gives CDR1 SGHVS, CDR2 FQNEAQ. The CDR3 DNA reads TGTGCCAGCAGCTTAGGGCTAGCCTTACCCTGCCTCTTC. It codes for CASSLGLALPCLF. Looking up the rest from reference TRBV7-8 and TRBJ2-1 gives the full variable domain: GAGVSQSPRYKVAKRGQDVALRCDPISGHVSLFWYQQALGQGPEFLTYFQNEAQLDKSGLPSDRFFAERPEGSVSTLKIQRTQQEDSAVYLCASSLGLALPCLFGPGTRLTVL.

The chain is built from TRBV6-1 and TRBJ1-4; 7 bases are a match to TRBD1. V dropped 5 bases and J dropped 3; count of bases not matched to a gene: 6. The germline V gene encodes CDR1 MNHNS and CDR2 SASEGT. CDR3 size: 15 residues. CDR3 in DNA: TGTGCCAGCAGTCAACAGGGGCCTCCTAATGAAAAACTGTTTTTT. Residues: CASSQQGPPNEKLFF.

The chain is built from TRBV18 and TRBJ2-2, with 8 positions matching TRBD2. CDR1 KGHSH and CDR2 LQKENI come from the germline V gene. V lost 3 bases and J lost 4; bases outside the gene matches: 10. This CDR3 spans 17 amino acids. The CDR3: CASSPRIAGLGTGELFF. The CDR3 coding sequence is TGTGCCAGCTCACCGCGAATAGCGGGATTGGGCACCGGGGAGCTGTTTTTT.

The rearrangement joins TRBV5-1 to TRBJ2-3; weak D call: TRBD2 (5 bases). V was pared by 4 bases and J by 6 bases, with 12 bases between. This CDR3 is 13 amino acids long. Germline CDR1 and CDR2: SGHRS and YFSETQ. CDR3 DNA: TGCGCCAGCAGCCGAGCTGAGCGGGATACGCAGTATTTT. It is translated as CASSRAERDTQYF.

V is TRBV5-4 and J is TRBJ2-4; 11 bases fit TRBD2. CDR3 length: 14 residues. Germline-derived CDR1 and CDR2 are SGHNT and YYREEE (reference sequence). V lost 0 bases to trimming and J lost 10 bases; unmatched junction nucleotides: 3. The CDR3 DNA sequence: TGTGCCAGCAGCTTGGGTCTAGCGGGAGGAATTCAGTACTTC. Encoded protein: CASSLGLAGGIQYF.

V usage is TRBV2 and J usage is TRBJ1-5; 9 bases agree with TRBD1. The junction had 4 bases not matched to a gene; V was cut back by 7 bases and J by 3 bases. The CDR3 sequence is 14 residues long. Germline CDR1 SNHLY, CDR2 FYNNEI. The CDR3 DNA is TGTGCCAGCAAGGACAGGGGTTTCAATCAGCCCCAGCATTTT. Residues: CASKDRGFNQPQHF.

The chain employs TRBV7-6 and TRBJ1-4; the D gene is possibly TRBD1 (6 bases). The V end lost 5 bases, the J end lost 0 bases, and 10 bases lay between the germline ends. The germline CDR1 and CDR2 sequences are SGHVS and FNYEAQ. The CDR3 runs 15 residues. CDR3 in amino acids: CASSPRTATNEKLFF. CDR3 coding DNA: TGTGCCAGCAGCCCGCGGACAGCAACTAATGAAAAACTGTTTTTT.

Comment on this clone: The junction shows a germline mismatch at one end, possibly a read error. The chain joins TRBV27 to TRBJ1-6; 8 bases fit TRBD1. Germline V gene lookup returns CDR1 MNHEY and CDR2 SMNVEV (reference sequence). The CDR3 loop spans 15 amino acids. The CDR3 sequence: CASSSGTGGNPPLHF. The CDR3 nucleotides are TGTGCCAGCAGTTCCGGGACAGGCGGTAATCCACCCCTCCACTTT.